What follows describes a single TCR beta chain. Across about two dozen US areas, participants ranged in age from roughly 18 to 89 years. Between the trimmed V and J ends, which lost 3 bases and 12 bases, there was a span of 6 bases. The CDR3 is 10 amino acids. The data were obtained in a study of blood T cell repertoires in COVID-19. Study summary: Samples came from the United States, Italy and Spain, spanning acute and convalescent COVID-19. T cells, B-cell-depleted T cells, or PBMCs provided the cDNA or gDNA that served as material.

The protocol was immunoSEQ multiplex PCR, while the TCRdb copy is restricted to in-frame clones and leaves out a portion. The repertoire consists of approximately 220,000 clones, with 86% occurring once and the leading ten covering over 3%. Source material: PBMCs or T cells enriched from blood (not recorded which). This receptor was identified in a woman aged 40 to 50 with acute COVID-19. The V and J genes are TRBV12-3 or TRBV12-4 and TRBJ1-5; D ambiguous. CDR3 region: CASSLRVQHF. Here the CDR3 DNA reads TGTGCCAGCAGTTTGAGAGTCCAGCATTTT.